The 7 T cell receptor beta chains below come from one sample, sequenced in a study of blood T cell repertoires in COVID-19. The method was immunoSEQ multiplex PCR; TCRdb's version includes in-frame clones alone and lacks a portion of them. The table lists more than 140,000 clones, about 85% of them singletons. Source material: peripheral blood. The source is a human donor in a cohort sampled during active COVID-19.

The CDR3 loop is CATTGQGVDGYTF. The DNA of the CDR3 is TGCGCCACCACGGGACAGGGGGTGGATGGCTACACCTTC. The chain joins TRBV5-1 to TRBJ1-2; 11 bases are a match to TRBD1. With 9 bases clipped from V and 6 bases from J, the junction kept 7 bases outside the gene matches. From germline, CDR1 is SGHRS and CDR2 YFSETQ. The CDR3 has 13 residues.

A few counts support this clone. The chain has TRBV7-9 and TRBJ1-1; a weak D match, TRBD1 (5 bases). The germline V gene has CDR1 SEHNR and CDR2 FQNEAQ (reference sequence). CDR3 length: 12 residues. V was trimmed by 7 bases and J by 7 bases, leaving 13 bases between them. In nucleotides, the CDR3 is TGTGCCAGCATCGCCGTGGGGGGTGAAGCTTTCTTT. Amino acid sequence: CASIAVGGEAFF.

V and J are TRBV9 and TRBJ2-5; D remains unclear. Per germline, CDR1 SGDLS and CDR2 YYNGEE. Deletions cut 5 bases from V and 5 bases from J, with 10 bases between. The CDR3 sequence is 12 residues long. The CDR3 DNA follows: TGTGCCAGCAGTCAAACAGCTGAGACCCAGTACTTC. Encoded protein: CASSQTAETQYF.

This chain connects TRBV7-6 to TRBJ1-4, with 7 bases lining up with TRBD1. The V segment lost 1 base and the J segment 2 bases; nucleotides outside the gene matches: 1. The CDR3 has 15 amino acids. Germline CDR1 reads SGHVS; CDR2 reads FNYEAQ. The DNA for the CDR3 is TGTGCCAGCAGCTTAGGGACAGGCACTAATGAAAAACTGTTTTTT. It translates to CASSLGTGTNEKLFF.

This chain uses TRBV6-6 with TRBJ1-1, with D maybe TRBD1 (6 bases). The CDR3 contains 13 residues. Germline-derived CDR1 and CDR2 are MNHNY and SVGAGI (reference sequence). The V end lost 7 bases, the J end lost 5 bases, and 14 bases lay between the germline ends. In DNA form, the CDR3 reads TGTGCCAGCACTCTACAGGGAAATACTGAAGCTTTCTTT. Protein product: CASTLQGNTEAFF.

The gene calls are TRBV6-5 and TRBJ2-1; D possibly corresponds to TRBD1 (6 bases). V was shortened by 2 bases and J by 4 bases, with 9 bases between the two germline ends. In germline, CDR1 is MNHEY, CDR2 SVGAGI. CDR3 size: 14 residues. This chain's CDR3 is CASSYLDRYNEQFF. In DNA form, the CDR3 reads TGTGCCAGCAGTTACCTGGACAGATACAATGAGCAGTTCTTC.

In DNA form, the CDR3 reads TGTGCCAGCAGCGGGGACAGGGAGGGGCTCTACACTGAAAAACTGTTTTTT. It codes for CASSGDREGLYTEKLFF. The chain couples TRBV4-2 to TRBJ1-4; 9 bases are a match to TRBD1. This CDR3 contains 17 residues. CDR1 and CDR2 from the germline V gene are LGHNA and YNFKEQ. V trimming: 5 bases; J trimming: 7 bases; junction bases outside the gene matches: 14.